These 11 T cell receptor beta chains were sequenced from one sample in a study of CD8+ T cells in alopecia areata. Extracted from the samples, RNA was reverse transcribed into cDNA to serve as the sequencing template. TCRdb's table, derived via immunoSEQ multiplex PCR, lists solely in-frame clones and lacks some. The repertoire has about 14,000 clones, approximately 50% of them found once; the top ten carry roughly a tenth. In alopecia areata patients, both lesional scalp punch biopsies and peripheral blood were collected. The sample was skin, taken at week 0. The receptors originated from a human donor with alopecia areata.

The V and J genes are TRBV7-3 and TRBJ2-5, with 10 bases matching TRBD2. Germline CDR1 reads SGHTA; CDR2 reads FQGTGA. V lost 1 base, J lost 2 bases, and 13 bases stayed unmatched. The CDR3 totals 19 residues. The CDR3 loop is CASSLKALAGAPRQETQYF. The CDR3 DNA sequence: TGTGCCAGCAGCTTAAAGGCTCTAGCGGGGGCGCCCCGGCAAGAGACCCAGTACTTC.

The table lists this clone with a few counts. The chain links TRBV7-2 to TRBJ1-3, with D hard to call. Germline V CDR1 and CDR2: SGHTA, FQGNSA. V lost 5 bases to trimming and J lost 4 bases, with 3 bases between them. This CDR3 spans 11 amino acids. This CDR3 reads CASSRGNTIYF. As DNA, the CDR3 is TGTGCCAGCAGCCGCGGAAACACCATATATTTT.

The chain carries TRBV18 and TRBJ1-2, with TRBD1 identical over 7 bases. With V trimmed by 4 bases and J by 3 bases, 5 bases remained unmatched. This CDR3 has 14 residues. CDR1 and CDR2 (germline): KGHSH, LQKENI. CDR3 residues: CASSQGTDDYGYTF. CDR3 nucleotides: TGTGCCAGCTCACAGGGGACAGACGACTATGGCTACACCTTC.

V usage is TRBV5-1 and J usage is TRBJ2-5, with TRBD2 matching 13 bases. The end of the DNA fits TRBJ2-7 better, so the J call may be wrong. CDR3 length: 18 residues. From germline, CDR1 is SGHRS and CDR2 YFSETQ. CDR3 DNA sequence: TGCGCCAGCAGCTTCCCGACTAGCGGGGGGTCTTCCTCCTACGAGCAGTACTTC. Amino acid sequence: CASSFPTSGGSSSYEQYF.

Notes on this clone: The junction departs from the called germline gene at one end, perhaps through a read error. J is TRBJ2-6 and V is TRBV7-9, with a weak D call TRBD2 (5 bases). This CDR3 has 18 residues. Germline V gene sequence: CDR1 SEHNR, CDR2 FQNEAQ (reference sequence). The CDR3 region is CPSSLAPKDGSGANVLTF. CDR3 coding DNA: TGTCCCAGCAGCTTAGCGCCCAAAGACGGCTCTGGGGCCAACGTCCTGACTTTC.

This clone was counted a few times. This chain connects TRBV28 to TRBJ2-5, with 8 bases lining up with TRBD1. The J call may be mistaken, given a closer DNA end match to TRBJ2-7. Germline assignment: CDR1 MDHEN and CDR2 SYDVKM. This CDR3 is built from 12 residues. The CDR3 protein is CASRFDRGEQYF. The CDR3 region has the DNA TGTGCCAGCAGATTCGACAGGGGCGAGCAGTACTTC.

V is TRBV27 and J is TRBJ1-5, with D possibly being TRBD1 (5 bases). Trimming left V 5 bases short and J 0 bases short, with 26 bases between. Germline loops: CDR1 MNHEY, CDR2 SMNVEV (reference sequence). The CDR3 has 20 amino acids. The CDR3 loop is CASSPSPRELSRYSNQPQHF. The CDR3 nucleotides are TGTGCCAGCAGTCCCTCACCCAGGGAGCTTTCCCGTTATAGCAATCAGCCCCAGCATTTT.

The chain has TRBV7-9 and TRBJ1-4, with a weak D call TRBD1 (5 bases). Germline CDR1 and CDR2: SEHNR and FQNEAQ (reference sequence). Between the trimmed V and J ends, which lost 2 bases and 2 bases, there was a span of 12 bases. The CDR3 length is 16 residues. The DNA of the CDR3 is TGTGCCAGCAGCTTATTTCGGACAACGACTAATGAAAAACTGTTTTTT. It codes for CASSLFRTTTNEKLFF.

The V and J genes are TRBV7-2 and TRBJ2-7; 11 bases line up with TRBD1. Losses at the gene ends were 4 bases for V and 0 bases for J; bases not matched to a gene: 2. The CDR3 extends over 15 amino acids. Germline V gives CDR1 SGHTA, CDR2 FQGNSA. The CDR3 coding sequence is TGTGCCAGCAGCTGGGACAGGGGGTACTCCTACGAGCAGTACTTC. Protein sequence: CASSWDRGYSYEQYF.

The chain links TRBV7-2 to TRBJ2-5; D remains ambiguous. CDR1 is SGHTA, CDR2 FQGNSA, per germline. V was cut by 5 bases and J by 1 base, with 11 bases left in between. The CDR3 extends over 14 amino acids. Here the CDR3 DNA reads TGTGCCAGCAGCCCCTCGCTTGCCCAAGAGACCCAGTACTTC. Amino acid sequence: CASSPSLAQETQYF.

Notes on this clone: The junction shows a germline mismatch at one end, possibly a read error. This chain links TRBV29-1 with TRBJ2-3, with TRBD1 matching over 7 bases. The CDR3 runs to 15 residues. CDR1 is SQVTM, CDR2 ANQGSEA, per germline. Written as DNA, the CDR3 is TGCAGCGTTGTCGAGGCACTAAGTGGGACAGATGCGCAGTATTTT. Translation gives CSVVEALSGTDAQYF.